This T cell receptor (beta chain) was captured by sequencing in a study of T cells after yellow fever vaccination. Study-level points and caveats: At around 96% for CD4 and approximately 89% for CD8, most primary-vaccination clones showed up again after the booster.

This clonotype was picked up many times. What it recognizes is unknown. By 5'RACE template switching, TCR cDNA was produced, with a universal primer site and UMIs added in the process. TCRdb re-called the 5' RACE reads with MiXCR, one entry per CDR3 protein. The sample contains some 250,000 distinct CDR3 sequences, roughly 4% of which appear only once. The trim removed 5 bases at V and 4 bases at J, leaving 8 bases unmatched. The V gene's germline CDR1 is MNHEY and CDR2 SVGEGT. This CDR3 spans 15 amino acids. The sequenced sample was PBMCs, obtained 15 days after the yellow fever booster vaccination. This sequence was found in a man aged 18-30 years who received the YFV17D yellow fever vaccine. V is TRBV6-2 or TRBV6-3 and J is TRBJ2-3; 8 nucleotides match TRBD2. The DNA for the CDR3 is TGTGCCAGCAGTGCAACGGGACTAGTCCCAGATACGCAGTATTTT. Encoded protein: CASSATGLVPDTQYF.